The TCR beta chain under discussion was sequenced for a study of CD8 T cells in ankylosing spondylitis (dated by TCRdb to between 2016 and 2019). Regarding the research as a whole: T cell receptor beta repertoires were profiled in healthy donors and ankylosing spondylitis patients so that disease-linked TCR variants could be found. The whole study cohort included over 85 healthy donors and over 20 ankylosing spondylitis patients. Samples of peripheral blood were taken, and for ankylosing spondylitis patients, synovial fluid was collected as well.

This clonotype occurred many times. Its specific antigen is unknown. Per-nucleotide qualities are absent, and no much larger clonotype sits a single base away. What the authors observed across the whole study: Some TCR beta motif variants had previously been reported in synovial fluid and blood of reactive arthritis patients, which suggested common disease-initiation mechanisms. The disease-linked clones showed a CD8+ phenotype and occurred at relatively low frequencies in peripheral blood. The disease-linked clones were reported to be significantly enriched in matched synovial fluid samples from ankylosing spondylitis patients. A TCR beta motif of eight highly homologous amino acid variants appeared characteristic of blood from ankylosing spondylitis patients.

This sample was sequenced with an Illumina HiSeq 2500. TCR beta libraries were prepared by quantitative 5'-RACE with molecular barcodes. Per the authors' processing: To identify disease-linked TCR variants, a new computational method was used, one built on a probabilistic model of VDJ rearrangement. Starting from the raw public reads, TCRdb applied fastp trimming at Q25, assembled clones with MiXCR and retained in-frame beta chains. Every CDR3 protein is listed once, alongside the most common genes and DNA of its rows. These V and J calls rely on TCRdb rather than the paper's analysis. The sample table shows about 240,000 distinct CDR3 sequences, and about 10% are seen once. Of the sample, under 7% is held by the ten largest clones. CDR1 and CDR2 (DFQATT, SNEGSKA) derive from the germline V gene (reference sequence). The CDR3 sequence holds 15 residues, the cysteine and phenylalanine included. Kept here is only the CDR3 DNA, which spans 45 bases and is read in frame from base 1. V is shortened by 6 bases, J by 3 bases, and the region joining them spans 19 bases.

Sequenced input: blood, either unsorted or a sorted T cell fraction (not recorded which). Recombination connected TRBV20-1 to TRBJ2-3, and the D gene may be TRBD2, 8 bases matching. This sequence originates from a male donor with ankylosing spondylitis or in good health (not recorded which). At the DNA level, the sequence is TGCAGTGCAGGGGGCGGGACTAGTCGAACAGATACGCAGTATTTT. This encodes CSAGGGTSRTDTQYF.